These 32 T cell receptor beta chains share one sample of origin, sequenced in a study of Tregs in tolerant kidney transplant recipients. Generated by immunoSEQ multiplex PCR, the TCRdb table keeps only in-frame clones and is missing some. The sample has 98,000 or so clones, 90% seen once; the top ten hold roughly 0.35%. This material consisted of CD4+ T cells from blood, taken before the transplant. All receptors come from a human donor who received a combined kidney and bone marrow transplant.

This clone came up a few times. This chain joins TRBV5-5 and TRBJ2-1; 9 bases are a match to TRBD1. CDR3 length: 15 amino acids. The V gene's germline CDR1 is SGHKS and CDR2 YYEKEE (reference sequence). The junction had 10 bases not matched to a gene; V was cut back by 7 bases and J by 5 bases. The CDR3 protein is CASRHWDRDDNEQFF. DNA for the CDR3: TGTGCCAGCCGCCACTGGGACAGGGACGACAATGAGCAGTTCTTC.

This rearrangement joins TRBV2 to TRBJ2-5; TRBD1 matches 8 bases. Germline lookup yields CDR1 SNHLY and CDR2 FYNNEI. After removal of 5 bases from V and 5 bases from J, the junction contained 4 bases not matched to a gene. The CDR3 is 13 residues long. CDR3 protein: CASSLRGPETQYF. CDR3 in DNA: TGTGCCAGCAGTCTCAGGGGGCCGGAGACCCAGTACTTC.

This chain joins TRBV7-9 and TRBJ1-2; no firm D call. This CDR3 comprises 12 residues. Germline V lookup: CDR1 SEHNR, CDR2 FQNEAQ (reference sequence). V lost 5 bases and J 5 bases, leaving 9 bases between the germline ends. The CDR3, as DNA: TGTGCCAGCAGCCGGAGGGTATATGGCTACACCTTC. The encoded protein is CASSRRVYGYTF.

The chain recombines TRBV6-1 with TRBJ1-2, with 7 nucleotides matching TRBD1. Looked up from germline, CDR1 is MNHNS and CDR2 is SASEGT. This CDR3 has 16 amino acids. The junction had 16 bases not matched to a gene; V was cut back by 4 bases and J by 8 bases. The CDR3 DNA reads as TGTGCCAGCAGTGTGTTGACAGGGCTCCCCTCGGAGGGCTACACCTTC. Protein product: CASSVLTGLPSEGYTF.

The gene calls are TRBV6-5 and TRBJ1-3; tentative D call: TRBD1 (5 bases). This CDR3 contains 15 residues. Between the trimmed V and J ends, which lost 0 bases and 2 bases, there was a span of 8 bases. The germline CDR1 and CDR2 sequences are MNHEY and SVGAGI. DNA for the CDR3: TGTGCCAGCAGTTACTCGTCCAGGGCTGGAAACACCATATATTTT. It translates to CASSYSSRAGNTIYF.

V gene TRBV7-2 combines with J gene TRBJ2-1; the D is unclear. Germline values: CDR1 SGHTA, CDR2 FQGNSA. CDR3 length equals 13 residues. V was clipped by 1 base and J by 9 bases, with 10 bases between them. DNA for the CDR3: TGTGCCAGCAGCTTAGGGTCAGGTGTTGAGCAGTTCTTC. It is translated as CASSLGSGVEQFF.

This clone is medium-sized within its sample. The chain uses TRBV5-4 and TRBJ2-7, with 11 bases fitting TRBD2. The germline V gene has CDR1 SGHNT and CDR2 YYREEE (reference sequence). This CDR3 contains 13 residues. J lost 9 bases, V lost 4 bases, and 6 bases had no gene match. The CDR3 sequence is CASSMTSGTRQYF. The CDR3 bases are TGTGCCAGCAGCATGACTAGCGGGACCCGGCAGTACTTC.

The V call is TRBV5-1, the J call TRBJ2-5; D may be TRBD2 (7 bases). Germline CDR1 is SGHRS and CDR2 is YFSETQ. The CDR3 is made up of 15 amino acids. Trimming left V 3 bases short and J 0 bases short, with 12 bases between. The CDR3 DNA is TGCGCCAGCAGCTGGGGGGGGCGGAACCAAGAGACCCAGTACTTC. Residues: CASSWGGRNQETQYF.

This chain joins TRBV5-1 and TRBJ2-7; TRBD1 matches at 10 bases. V gave up 0 bases and J gave up 1 base; unmatched junction bases: 1. CDR1 and CDR2 (germline): SGHRS, YFSETQ. CDR3 length: 15 residues. The CDR3 DNA follows: TGCGCCAGCAGCTTGGGGGGACAGGGGTCCTACGAGCAGTACTTC. Translating gives CASSLGGQGSYEQYF.

V usage is TRBV30 and J usage is TRBJ1-2; 7 positions match TRBD1. This CDR3 is built from 12 residues. The germline CDR1 and CDR2 sequences are GTSNPN and SVGIG (reference sequence). V lost 3 bases, J lost 7 bases, and 5 bases stayed unmatched. The CDR3 DNA follows: TGTGCCTGGAGGTCAGGGGGTTTTGGCTACACCTTC. Residues: CAWRSGGFGYTF. The full variable domain, in which reference TRBV30 and TRBJ1-2 provide the parts outside the CDR3, is SQTIHQWPATLVQPVGSPLSLECTVEGTSNPNLYWYRQAAGRGLQLLFYSVGIGQISSEVPQNLSASRPQDRQFILSSKKLLLSDSGFYLCAWRSGGFGYTFGSGTRLTVV.

This chain uses TRBV20-1 with TRBJ2-1, with D possibly matching TRBD2 (6 bases). CDR3 length: 11 residues. Deletions cut 1 base from V and 9 bases from J, with 7 bases between. Germline values: CDR1 DFQATT, CDR2 SNEGSKA (reference sequence). This CDR3 reads CSARGGVEQFF. CDR3 bases: TGCAGTGCTAGAGGGGGGGTTGAGCAGTTCTTC.

The genes are TRBV5-6 and TRBJ2-7; 11 bases match TRBD1. Germline assignment: CDR1 SGHDT and CDR2 YYEEEE. V shed 4 bases, J shed 9 bases, and the junction held 9 bases outside the gene matches. This CDR3 has 14 residues. The CDR3 here is CASSTGQGASVQYF. In DNA, the CDR3 is TGTGCCAGCAGCACCGGACAGGGGGCTAGCGTGCAGTACTTC.

This clone was recorded only once. The rearrangement joins TRBV2 to TRBJ2-5; TRBD2 is a possible D gene (5 bases). CDR1 SNHLY and CDR2 FYNNEI come from the germline V gene. Trimming took off 1 base at V and 7 bases at J, with 22 bases between the two ends. The CDR3 loop spans 17 amino acids. CDR3 nucleotide sequence: TGTGCCAGCAGTGAAGTCGTTCGGGCGAGGGCAGAGGGGACCCAGTACTTC. It translates to CASSEVVRARAEGTQYF.

The chain links TRBV5-1 to TRBJ2-7, with D uncertain. V shed 1 base and J shed 0 bases, with 11 bases lying between them. The CDR3 has 15 residues. In germline, CDR1 is SGHRS, CDR2 YFSETQ. This CDR3 is CASSLSPSRSYEQYF. CDR3 bases: TGCGCCAGCAGCTTGTCTCCGAGCCGCTCCTACGAGCAGTACTTC. Drawing the rest from reference TRBV5-1 and TRBJ2-7, the complete variable domain is KAGVTQTPRYLIKTRGQQVTLSCSPISGHRSVSWYQQTPGQGLQFLFEYFSETQRNKGNFPGRFSGRQFSNSRSEMNVSTLELGDSALYLCASSLSPSRSYEQYFGPGTRLTVT.

The chain recombines TRBV15 with TRBJ2-5; 11 nucleotides match TRBD1. The CDR3 consists of 16 residues. V dropped 3 bases and J dropped 0; count of bases not matched to a gene: 3. Germline V gives CDR1 LNHNV, CDR2 YYDKDF (reference sequence). The CDR3 loop reads CATSRGDRGYQETQYF. CDR3 nucleotides: TGTGCCACCAGCAGGGGGGACAGGGGGTACCAAGAGACCCAGTACTTC.

A single count supports this clone. One end of the junction does not line up with germline, which may come from a read error. The CDR3: CASSEDRDRDEAFF. CDR3 DNA: TGTGCCAGCAGCGAAGACAGGGATCGAGATGAAGCTTTCTTT. This chain links TRBV2 with TRBJ1-1, with 7 bases matching TRBD1. The germline CDR1 and CDR2 sequences are SNHLY and FYNNEI. This CDR3 spans 14 amino acids.

V is TRBV4-1 and J is TRBJ2-7; perhaps TRBD1 as D (6 bases). The CDR3 consists of 15 residues. The germline CDR1 and CDR2 sequences are MGHRA and YSYEKL. Trimming took off 4 bases at V and 2 bases at J, with 15 bases between the two ends. The CDR3 protein is CASSPVGTQPYEQYF. In DNA form, the CDR3 reads TGCGCCAGCAGCCCCGTAGGGACACAACCCTACGAGCAGTACTTC.

The V and J genes are TRBV28 and TRBJ2-6; tentative D call: TRBD2 (5 bases). The CDR3 covers 15 residues. Germline V gene lookup returns CDR1 MDHEN and CDR2 SYDVKM. Trimming removed 8 bases from V and 0 bases from J, with 11 bases in between. CDR3 nucleotide sequence: TGTGCCAGCTCGATCCGGGACTCTGGGGCCAACGTCCTGACTTTC. It is translated as CASSIRDSGANVLTF.

Comment on this clone: Additional DNA sequences in this sample encode the identical CDR3. The chain links TRBV2 to TRBJ1-1; D unresolved. The CDR3 is made up of 14 amino acids. The V end was cut by 7 bases, the J end by 3 bases, with 15 bases between. Germline V CDR1 and CDR2: SNHLY, FYNNEI. The CDR3 DNA reads TGTGCCAGCAACACCGGAGGGCGGGACACTGAAGCTTTCTTT. It specifies CASNTGGRDTEAFF.

The chain links TRBV5-6 to TRBJ1-2; a weak D match, TRBD1 (5 bases). Trimming pared 2 bases from V and 8 bases from J, leaving 16 bases between. CDR1 and CDR2 from the germline V gene are SGHDT and YYEEEE. The CDR3 contains 14 residues. The DNA of the CDR3 is TGTGCCAGCAGCTTCCGGAGGAGGGCAGGGGGCTACACCTTC. Its translation: CASSFRRRAGGYTF.

V is TRBV6-4 and J is TRBJ2-2, with TRBD2 as a possible D gene (6 bases). In germline, CDR1 is MRHNA, CDR2 SNTAGT. The V end was cut by 4 bases, the J end by 1 base, with 7 bases between. The CDR3 runs 14 residues. CDR3 sequence: CASSAGLNTGELFF. CDR3 nucleotides: TGTGCCAGCAGTGCGGGACTGAACACCGGGGAGCTGTTTTTT.

CDR3 protein: CASSLMQGGGYTF. The CDR3 coding sequence is TGTGCCAGCAGCTTGATGCAGGGCGGTGGCTACACCTTC. This chain links TRBV5-6 with TRBJ1-2, with D possibly TRBD1 on 5 matching bases. V was cut by 1 base and J by 7 bases, with 11 bases left in between. The CDR3 is 13 amino acids. Germline CDR1 reads SGHDT; CDR2 reads YYEEEE. Looking up the rest from reference TRBV5-6 and TRBJ1-2 gives the full variable domain: DAGVTQSPTHLIKTRGQQVTLRCSPKSGHDTVSWYQQALGQGPQFIFQYYEEEERQRGNFPDRFSGHQFPNYSSELNVNALLLGDSALYLCASSLMQGGGYTFGSGTRLTVV.

The chain employs TRBV5-6 and TRBJ1-3; 8 positions match TRBD1. The J segment lost 4 bases and the V segment lost 4 bases, leaving 4 bases of the junction unmatched. Germline V gene sequence: CDR1 SGHDT, CDR2 YYEEEE. This CDR3 is built from 14 residues. CDR3: CASSRTGLGNTIYF. In nucleotides, the CDR3 is TGTGCCAGCAGCAGGACAGGGCTCGGAAACACCATATATTTT.

The rearrangement joins TRBV9 to TRBJ2-2; possibly TRBD2 for D (5 bases). From germline, CDR1 is SGDLS and CDR2 YYNGEE. V lost 1 base and J 3 bases, leaving 10 bases between the germline ends. The CDR3 runs to 15 residues. This CDR3 reads CASSVLAGDTGELFF. The CDR3 nucleotides read TGTGCCAGCAGCGTACTGGCGGGTGACACCGGGGAGCTGTTTTTT.

The rearrangement links TRBV19 to TRBJ2-1; 7 bases agree with TRBD2. V lost 7 bases, J lost 7 bases, and 16 bases stayed unmatched. Germline lookup yields CDR1 LNHDA and CDR2 SQIVND (reference sequence). The CDR3 runs 16 residues. The CDR3 loop is CASTPPGGGPWNEQFF. CDR3 coding DNA: TGTGCCAGTACCCCGCCGGGGGGAGGCCCCTGGAATGAGCAGTTCTTC.

This chain uses TRBV7-2 with TRBJ1-2; 8 bases map to TRBD1. This CDR3 contains 17 residues. In germline, CDR1 is SGHTA, CDR2 FQGNSA. The junction had 7 bases not matched to a gene; V was cut back by 1 base and J by 0 bases. The CDR3 coding sequence is TGTGCCAGCAGCTTAGTGGGGACAGGACGGACTAACTATGGCTACACCTTC. Protein: CASSLVGTGRTNYGYTF.

The chain uses TRBV10-3 and TRBJ2-1, with 14 bases matching TRBD2. The J segment lost 4 bases and the V segment lost 6 bases, leaving 14 bases of the junction unmatched. This CDR3 is built from 19 residues. In germline, CDR1 is ENHRY, CDR2 SYGVKD. Written as DNA, the CDR3 is TGTGCCATCAGCTCCCCCGGACTAGCGGGGGGACCTATATACAATGAGCAGTTCTTC. Protein product: CAISSPGLAGGPIYNEQFF.

This sequence joins TRBV5-1 and TRBJ2-7, with 7 bases identical to TRBD1. CDR1 and CDR2 from the germline V gene are SGHRS and YFSETQ. CDR3 length equals 13 residues. V was clipped by 4 bases and J by 7 bases; unmatched bases: 8. The DNA of the CDR3 is TGCGCCAGCAGCGACGGACAGGCAAGGGAGCAGTACTTC. Translated, it gives CASSDGQAREQYF.

The chain uses TRBV19 and TRBJ1-1; TRBD1 agrees at 7 bases. The V gene's germline CDR1 is LNHDA and CDR2 SQIVND (reference sequence). The J segment lost 1 base and the V segment lost 5 bases, leaving 7 bases of the junction unmatched. This CDR3 is 15 amino acids long. The CDR3 here is CASSEDYRGNTEAFF. The CDR3 bases are TGTGCCAGTAGTGAAGATTACAGGGGGAACACTGAAGCTTTCTTT.

The V and J genes are TRBV9 and TRBJ1-4; D remains unclear. V shed 0 bases and J shed 4 bases, with 10 bases lying between them. The CDR3 covers 15 residues. Germline lookup yields CDR1 SGDLS and CDR2 YYNGEE. The DNA of the CDR3 is TGTGCCAGCAGCGTAGAAGGGAGGATTAATGAAAAACTGTTTTTT. This translates into CASSVEGRINEKLFF.

This chain uses TRBV10-1 with TRBJ1-1, with 7 bases matching TRBD1. V shed 4 bases and J 4 bases; nucleotides not matched to a gene: 9. The CDR3 covers 15 residues. Germline values: CDR1 WNHNN, CDR2 SYGVQD (reference sequence). CDR3 amino acids: CASSGIQGPATEAFF. The CDR3 DNA follows: TGCGCCAGCAGTGGAATACAGGGGCCGGCCACTGAAGCTTTCTTT.

This clone has only a few counts. V is TRBV10-3 and J is TRBJ2-7, with D unresolved. CDR3 length equals 12 residues. Germline CDR1 ENHRY, CDR2 SYGVKD. The V end was cut by 2 bases, the J end by 3 bases, with 5 bases between. For the CDR3, the DNA is TGTGCCATCAGTGAGATAATCTACGAGCAGTACTTC. Translation: CAISEIIYEQYF.